The 18 T cell receptor beta chains below all came from one sample that was sequenced in a study of CD4+ T cells in melanoma. Profiled with immunoSEQ multiplex PCR; TCRdb holds only in-frame clones, not every one. Of some 10,000 clones listed, 65% to 70% are singletons. The sequenced material came from cells from a culture (not recorded whether cultured in vitro). Receptors were obtained from a human donor with melanoma.

This chain connects TRBV30 to TRBJ2-1; D perhaps matches TRBD1 (5 bases). The CDR3 length is 14 residues. Trimming left V 3 bases short and J 0 bases short, with 9 bases between. CDR1 and CDR2 from the germline V gene are GTSNPN and SVGIG (reference sequence). The CDR3 region has the DNA TGTGCCTGGAGCCGGACACGCTCCTACAATGAGCAGTTCTTC. Translation: CAWSRTRSYNEQFF.

The V gene is TRBV5-1, the J gene TRBJ2-7; either TRBD1 or TRBD2 may fit D (5 bases each). Germline-derived CDR1 and CDR2 are SGHRS and YFSETQ. Between the trimmed V and J ends, which lost 0 bases and 3 bases, there was a span of 16 bases. This CDR3 contains 16 residues. CDR3: CASSLVPGPNFYEQYF. The CDR3 DNA reads as TGCGCCAGCAGCTTGGTTCCGGGGCCGAACTTCTACGAGCAGTACTTC. The full variable domain, in which reference TRBV5-1 and TRBJ2-7 provide the parts outside the CDR3, is KAGVTQTPRYLIKTRGQQVTLSCSPISGHRSVSWYQQTPGQGLQFLFEYFSETQRNKGNFPGRFSGRQFSNSRSEMNVSTLELGDSALYLCASSLVPGPNFYEQYFGPGTRLTVT.

The genes are TRBV7-2 and TRBJ1-2; D unresolved. The germline V gene encodes CDR1 SGHTA and CDR2 FQGNSA. The CDR3 totals 15 residues. Trimming stripped 5 bases from V and 8 bases from J, with 21 bases between. CDR3 sequence (DNA): TGTGCCAGCAGCCGGAGGGCGGACGACACGAGAGGCTACACCTTC. Amino acids: CASSRRADDTRGYTF.

The chain employs TRBV11-3 and TRBJ2-3; D call uncertain. This CDR3 contains 15 residues. Trimming removed 3 bases from V and 0 bases from J, with 10 bases in between. Germline V gene sequence: CDR1 SGHNT, CDR2 YENEEA. The CDR3 spells CASSFGDPSTDTQYF. The CDR3 DNA reads TGTGCCAGCAGCTTCGGTGACCCTAGCACAGATACGCAGTATTTT. The entire variable domain, with the rest obtained from reference TRBV11-3 and TRBJ2-3, is as follows: EAGVVQSPRYKIIEKKQPVAFWCNPISGHNTLYWYLQNLGQGPELLIRYENEEAVDDSQLPKDRFSAERLKGVDSTLKIQPAELGDSAVYLCASSFGDPSTDTQYFGPGTRLTVL.

This chain connects TRBV4-1 to TRBJ1-2; D might be TRBD1 (5 bases). The germline CDR1 and CDR2 sequences are MGHRA and YSYEKL. The CDR3 spans 16 residues. V gave up 0 bases and J gave up 6 bases, with 17 bases separating them. CDR3 sequence reads: CASSQDRRQGFDGYTF. CDR3 in DNA: TGCGCCAGCAGCCAAGATCGACGCCAGGGTTTCGATGGCTACACCTTC.

Here the CDR3 DNA reads TGTGCCAGCAGCACCCCGACTAGCGGGGGGGCTCGAACGCAGTATTTT. Translated, it gives CASSTPTSGGARTQYF. The J gene is TRBJ2-3, the V gene TRBV7-2; 14 bases match TRBD2. Germline V gives CDR1 SGHTA, CDR2 FQGNSA. The V and J ends lost 5 bases and 9 bases, in that order; junction bases with no gene match: 10. The CDR3 has 16 amino acids.

This clone appeared once. The germline gene is not matched at one end of the junction; a read error may be the cause. The chain has TRBV5-4 and TRBJ2-5; maybe TRBD1 (6 bases). The CDR3 sequence is 14 residues long. Germline V gives CDR1 SGHNT, CDR2 YYREEE (reference sequence). The CDR3 is CASSLTGTQVTQYF. CDR3 DNA sequence: TGTGCCAGCAGCTTGACAGGGACACAAGTGACCCAGTACTTC.

The chain links TRBV5-4 to TRBJ2-7; D possibly matches TRBD1 or TRBD2 (5 bases each). The CDR3 runs to 16 residues. The V end lost 4 bases, the J end lost 0 bases, and 17 bases lay between the germline ends. CDR1 is SGHNT, CDR2 YYREEE, per germline (reference sequence). CDR3 in DNA: TGTGCCAGCAGCAGACGGGACGGGGCCAGCTCCTACGAGCAGTACTTC. Amino acids: CASSRRDGASSYEQYF.

This clone was observed a handful of times. The chain has TRBV27 and TRBJ1-4, with D hard to call. Trimming removed 5 bases from V and 8 bases from J, with 12 bases in between. Germline loops: CDR1 MNHEY, CDR2 SMNVEV (reference sequence). The CDR3 spans 13 residues. The CDR3: CASSRSGKEKLFF. The CDR3 DNA sequence: TGTGCCAGCAGTAGAAGTGGAAAAGAAAAACTGTTTTTT.

The chain carries TRBV19 and TRBJ1-2; TRBD1 might be the D (5 bases). Germline V gene data show CDR1 as LNHDA and CDR2 as SQIVND (reference sequence). V was clipped by 11 bases and J by 2 bases, with 15 bases between them. The CDR3 is 13 amino acids. CDR3 DNA: TGTGCCTGCGCCCTGGACAAGAACTATGGCTACACCTTC. Amino acid sequence: CACALDKNYGYTF. The full variable domain, rest sourced from reference TRBV19 and TRBJ1-2, is DGGITQSPKYLFRKEGQNVTLSCEQNLNHDAMYWYRQDPGQGLRLIYYSQIVNDFQKGDIAEGYSVSREKKESFPLTVTSAQKNPTAFYLCACALDKNYGYTFGSGTRLTVV.

Only one count was recorded for this clone. The genes are TRBV7-8 and TRBJ1-2, with D possibly matching TRBD1 (6 bases). The CDR3 is 16 residues long. The V end was cut by 0 bases, the J end by 6 bases, with 17 bases between. Per the germline V gene, CDR1 is SGHVS and CDR2 is FQNEAQ. DNA of the CDR3: TGTGCCAGCAGCTTAGCCCGAACAGGGTCTGAGAATGGCTACACCTTC. Its translation: CASSLARTGSENGYTF. The whole variable domain, remainder taken from reference TRBV7-8 and TRBJ1-2, is GAGVSQSPRYKVAKRGQDVALRCDPISGHVSLFWYQQALGQGPEFLTYFQNEAQLDKSGLPSDRFFAERPEGSVSTLKIQRTQQEDSAVYLCASSLARTGSENGYTFGSGTRLTVV.

The chain has TRBV30 and TRBJ1-4, with D unresolved. Per germline, CDR1 GTSNPN and CDR2 SVGIG (reference sequence). The CDR3 loop spans 12 amino acids. Between the trimmed V and J ends, which lost 1 base and 5 bases, there was a span of 5 bases. The CDR3 protein is CAWSGGNEKLFF. In DNA form, the CDR3 reads TGTGCCTGGAGTGGCGGGAATGAAAAACTGTTTTTT.

The genes are TRBV11-2 and TRBJ2-7, with a possible D match to TRBD1 (5 bases). Trimming took off 0 bases at V and 0 bases at J, with 12 bases between the two ends. Per germline, CDR1 SGHAT and CDR2 FQNNGV. The CDR3 has 16 amino acids. CDR3 residues: CASSLDSGSSSYEQYF. CDR3 in DNA: TGTGCCAGCAGCTTAGACTCAGGGTCGAGCTCCTACGAGCAGTACTTC.

This chain links TRBV5-1 with TRBJ2-1; possibly TRBD1 or TRBD2 for D (5 bases each). V was shortened by 4 bases and J by 0 bases, with 32 bases between the two germline ends. The CDR3 runs 22 residues. Germline V CDR1 and CDR2: SGHRS, YFSETQ. In DNA, the CDR3 is TGCGCCAGCAGCCCCCGAGGGCCCCTGGGGCAGGGCCTCTCGAGCTCCTACAATGAGCAGTTCTTC. Amino acid sequence: CASSPRGPLGQGLSSSYNEQFF.

The CDR3 DNA reads as TGTGCCAGCAGCTTAGATTCTAGGGCGGCATTCGTAAGGCGAAATACGCAGTATTTT. Residues: CASSLDSRAAFVRRNTQYF. V and J are TRBV11-2 and TRBJ2-3, with D hard to call. CDR1 SGHAT and CDR2 FQNNGV come from the germline V gene. The CDR3 covers 19 residues. V lost 0 bases to trimming and J lost 7 bases, with 26 bases between them.

This clone has a handful of counts. The rearrangement links TRBV6-1 to TRBJ2-5; 9 nucleotides line up with TRBD2. Per the germline V gene, CDR1 is MNHNS and CDR2 is SASEGT. The CDR3 sequence is 15 residues long. Unmatched junction bases numbered 10, after V lost 6 bases and J lost 5 bases. The CDR3 bases are TGTGCCAGCAGAACCAGTATAGCGGGGGTGGAGACCCAGTACTTC. Amino acid sequence: CASRTSIAGVETQYF.

This clone was found a few times. V usage is TRBV6-1 and J usage is TRBJ1-5; weak D call: TRBD1 (5 bases). This CDR3 has 16 amino acids. The V gene's germline CDR1 is MNHNS and CDR2 SASEGT. V lost 4 bases to trimming and J lost 2 bases, with 15 bases between them. CDR3 region: CASSVNWGGGNQPQHF. Written as DNA, the CDR3 is TGTGCCAGCAGTGTGAACTGGGGCGGTGGCAATCAGCCCCAGCATTTT.

This CDR3 is CASSITGGTEAFF. The CDR3 DNA follows: TGCGCCAGCAGTATAACAGGGGGCACTGAAGCTTTCTTT. The chain couples TRBV10-2 to TRBJ1-1; TRBD1 aligns across 8 bases. V trimming: 5 bases; J trimming: 4 bases; junction bases outside the gene matches: 3. Per germline, CDR1 WSHSY and CDR2 SAAADI. The length of the CDR3 is 13 residues.